Below, 14 T cell receptor beta chains from the same sample are listed, as sequenced in a study of T cells after yellow fever vaccination. TCRdb processed the 5' RACE reads anew with MiXCR; each CDR3 protein has one entry. The table lists about 230,000 distinct CDR3 sequences, roughly 6.3% of them singletons. The material was CD4+ T cells sorted from PBMCs, obtained on the day of the yellow fever booster vaccination. Source of these receptors: a man aged 30 to 39 who received the YFV17D yellow fever vaccine.

This clonotype came up many times. V gene TRBV6-4 combines with J gene TRBJ2-1, with 8 bases that match TRBD2. The CDR3 sequence is 16 residues long. V trimming: 0 bases; J trimming: 2 bases; junction bases outside the gene matches: 3. The germline gives CDR1 MRHNA, CDR2 SNTAGT. The CDR3 spells CASSDSPGLAYNEQFF. CDR3 nucleotides: TGTGCCAGCAGTGACTCACCGGGACTAGCCTACAATGAGCAGTTCTTC.

CDR3 bases: TGCAGCGTCATAGCCGGGACTAGGAACACCGGGGAGCTGTTTTTT. Its translation: CSVIAGTRNTGELFF. This chain links TRBV29-1 with TRBJ2-2; 8 bases align to TRBD2. CDR3 size: 15 residues. The trim removed 6 bases at V and 1 base at J, leaving 7 bases unmatched. CDR1 and CDR2 (germline): SQVTM, ANQGSEA.

This clonotype was observed a few times. This CDR3 is CSATGTSHYYEQYF. In DNA form, the CDR3 reads TGCAGTGCTACCGGGACTAGTCATTACTACGAGCAGTACTTC. This chain links TRBV20-1 with TRBJ2-7, with 8 bases that match TRBD2. There are 14 residues in the CDR3. Trimming at V came to 4 bases and at J to 3 bases, leaving 8 bases not matched to a gene. The germline gives CDR1 DFQATT, CDR2 SNEGSKA (reference sequence).

Ten or more counts support this clonotype. The chain employs TRBV6-2 or TRBV6-3 and TRBJ2-1, with D perhaps given as TRBD1 or TRBD2 (5 bases each). The CDR3 has 13 amino acids. The V and J ends lost 9 bases and 6 bases respectively, with 15 bases between them. Germline CDR1 and CDR2: MNHEY and SVGEGT. In nucleotides, the CDR3 is TGTGCCAGATCCGGGACCCAACTCAATGAGCAGTTCTTC. It specifies CARSGTQLNEQFF.

The sample holds many counts of this clonotype. This chain uses TRBV12-3 or TRBV12-4 with TRBJ2-7, with TRBD2 matching over 8 bases. The trim removed 3 bases at V and 2 bases at J, leaving 3 bases unmatched. The CDR3 length is 14 residues. The CDR3 spells CASSFSGRAYEQYF. The CDR3 DNA follows: TGTGCCAGCAGTTTCTCCGGGAGGGCCTACGAGCAGTACTTC.

Many counts were recorded for this clonotype. The V gene is TRBV5-1, the J gene TRBJ2-2, with 10 bases matching TRBD1. This CDR3 contains 16 residues. With 4 bases clipped from V and 0 bases from J, the junction kept 3 bases outside the gene matches. Per germline, CDR1 SGHRS and CDR2 YFSETQ. The DNA of the CDR3 is TGCGCCAGCAGCCTAGGACAGGGGGCGAACACCGGGGAGCTGTTTTTT. This encodes CASSLGQGANTGELFF. Filled out from reference TRBV5-1 and TRBJ2-2, the complete variable domain reads KAGVTQTPRYLIKTRGQQVTLSCSPISGHRSVSWYQQTPGQGLQFLFEYFSETQRNKGNFPGRFSGRQFSNSRSEMNVSTLELGDSALYLCASSLGQGANTGELFFGEGSRLTVL.

This clonotype was detected many times. This chain's CDR3 is CSASPGLAGAEQFF. The CDR3 DNA follows: TGCAGTGCTAGCCCTGGACTAGCGGGAGCTGAGCAGTTCTTC. The V and J genes are TRBV20-1 and TRBJ2-1; 13 bases line up with TRBD2. V lost 3 bases and J lost 9; bases outside the gene matches: 5. CDR3 length: 14 amino acids. Germline V gene sequence: CDR1 DFQATT, CDR2 SNEGSKA (reference sequence).

In this sample, this clonotype turned up many times. The chain joins TRBV6-1 to TRBJ2-7, with a tentative D call TRBD2 (5 bases). V lost 5 bases and J lost 5, with 16 bases in between. This CDR3 has 14 residues. Germline CDR1 is MNHNS and CDR2 is SASEGT. The CDR3 is CASSTLGRGHEQYF. Written as DNA, the CDR3 is TGTGCCAGCAGTACCCTCGGGCGCGGGCACGAGCAGTACTTC.

This clonotype was picked up a small number of times. The CDR3 reads CASSPRAGLLETQYF. Here the CDR3 DNA reads TGTGCCAGCTCACCCCGGGCAGGGCTGTTGGAGACCCAGTACTTC. The rearrangement joins TRBV18 to TRBJ2-5, with D possibly TRBD1 on 5 matching bases. Trimming pared 3 bases from V and 5 bases from J, leaving 16 bases between. CDR1 is KGHSH and CDR2 is LQKENI in the germline V gene. This CDR3 comprises 15 residues.

The chain combines TRBV19 with TRBJ2-1; 10 bases map to TRBD2. From germline, CDR1 is LNHDA and CDR2 SQIVND (reference sequence). Unmatched junction bases numbered 12, after V lost 5 bases and J lost 8 bases. This CDR3 region has 16 residues. The CDR3 bases are TGTGCCAGTAGTCCAATAGCGGGAGGAAGCATGGATGAGCAGTTCTTC. Protein: CASSPIAGGSMDEQFF.

This clonotype showed up many times. V and J are TRBV12-3 or TRBV12-4 and TRBJ2-1, with 7 bases that match TRBD1. This CDR3 spans 16 amino acids. V shed 3 bases and J 0 bases; nucleotides not matched to a gene: 5. CDR3 DNA sequence: TGTGCCAGCAGTTTTGCCACAGGGGTCTCCTACAATGAGCAGTTCTTC. This codes for CASSFATGVSYNEQFF.

This clonotype has more than one count but fewer than ten. This chain uses TRBV7-2 with TRBJ2-1; 9 nucleotides match TRBD2. The germline CDR1 and CDR2 sequences are SGHTA and FQGNSA. V was clipped by 1 base and J by 10 bases; unmatched bases: 8. This CDR3 spans 15 amino acids. CDR3 sequence reads: CASSLEALAGNEQFF. In nucleotides, the CDR3 is TGTGCCAGCAGCTTAGAAGCGCTAGCGGGAAACGAGCAGTTCTTC.

A few counts support this clonotype. The V call is TRBV7-9, the J call TRBJ2-5, with 7 bases that match TRBD1. V was pared by 5 bases and J by 6 bases, with 6 bases of the junction left unmatched. The CDR3 runs to 13 residues. In germline, CDR1 is SEHNR, CDR2 FQNEAQ (reference sequence). CDR3 residues: CASSPTGLKTQYF. The CDR3 region has the DNA TGTGCCAGCAGCCCGACAGGGTTAAAGACCCAGTACTTC.

Worth noting for this clonotype: Possible read error: a much larger clone is one base away. The chain links TRBV5-1 to TRBJ2-5; D perhaps matches TRBD2 (6 bases). Germline V CDR1 and CDR2: SGHRS, YFSETQ. The V gene lost 4 bases and the J gene lost 4 bases, with 17 bases spanning the gap. This CDR3 comprises 15 residues. The CDR3 is CASSPRDSSLETQYF. CDR3 DNA: TGCGCCAGCAGCCCCCGGGACTCCTCCCTAGAGACCCAGTACTTC.